This T cell receptor beta chain emerged from a study of Graves' ophthalmopathy and Graves' hyperthyroidism. The overall study: Peripheral blood was obtained at first diagnosis, ahead of any treatment. Study-wide results and limits: Its predictions of ophthalmopathy progression gave the model 55% to 71% sensitivity and about 78% specificity.

For this clonotype: The antigen remains unidentified.

The CDR3 is 15 amino acids. CDR1 and CDR2 (germline): MNHNS, SASEGT. V was cut by 6 bases and J by 0 bases, with 15 bases left in between. The study amplified TCR beta CDR3 regions using RNA transcripts. Investigators did first-round RT-PCR with HTBI primers, then second-round multiplex PCR. TCRdb recomputed calls from the multiplex PCR reads with MiXCR, one row per CDR3 protein. The sample includes 200,000 to 250,000 distinct CDR3 sequences, around a fifth of them seen just once. CAS ≥3, NOSPECS ≥4, moderate-to-severe activity and duration under 3 months marked donors with ophthalmopathy. Other autoimmune diseases, uncontrolled infections, pregnancy or lactation excluded patients from enrollment.

Input material: peripheral blood. This receptor was obtained from a woman in her forties or fifties with Graves' ophthalmopathy. The chain is built from TRBV6-1 and TRBJ2-7, with D tentatively TRBD1 (5 bases). CDR3 loop: CASSSQGVSSYEQYF. The CDR3 DNA follows: TGTGCCAGCAGCTCCCAAGGGGTCTCCTCCTACGAGCAGTACTTC.